These 8 T cell receptor beta chains share one sample of origin, sequenced in a study of T cells in Graves' hyperthyroidism and ophthalmopathy (dated by TCRdb to the late 2010s). Library preparation used multiplex PCR. The sequencer listed for this sample is Illumina HiSeq 2000. Amplification of TCR beta CDR3 regions was carried out from RNA transcripts. For the first round of RT-PCR on the TCR CDR3, the HTBI primer set was used together with the Qiagen OneStep RT-PCR kit. In TCRdb, the public reads were trimmed at Q25 with fastp and aligned with MiXCR, with productive beta chains retained. Records with the same CDR3 protein are collapsed into one entry carrying the most frequent genes and DNA. The sample table shows approximately 360,000 distinct CDR3 sequences, and around a quarter are seen once. Clones ranked in the top ten supply over 70% of the sample. Sequencing was performed on blood. Receptor source: a man over 45 with Graves' hyperthyroidism.

V and J are TRBV19 and TRBJ1-5; D is undetermined. CDR3 size: 13 residues. V dropped 3 bases and J dropped 0 bases, with 3 bases sitting between them. CDR1 is LNHDA, CDR2 SQIVND, per germline (reference sequence). CDR3: CASSMDSNQPQHF. DNA for the CDR3: TGTGCCAGTAGTATGGATAGCAATCAGCCCCAGCATTTT.

This clonotype was seen at least ten times. This chain uses TRBV12-3 or TRBV12-4 with TRBJ2-2; 7 bases agree with TRBD2. The CDR3 is 15 amino acids. Unmatched junction bases numbered 6, after V lost 3 bases and J lost 5 bases. In nucleotides, the CDR3 is TGTGCCAGCAGTTTGGCGGGAGCAGGGACCGGGGAGCTGTTTTTT. This codes for CASSLAGAGTGELFF.

The rearrangement joins TRBV10-1 to TRBJ1-1; D is perhaps TRBD1 (6 bases). The CDR3 is 13 amino acids. Trimming took off 6 bases at V and 5 bases at J, with 13 bases between the two ends. Germline CDR1 and CDR2: WNHNN and SYGVQD (reference sequence). The CDR3 DNA is TGCGCCAGCAGCCCTTCAGGGGTGACTGAAGCTTTCTTT. Amino acids: CASSPSGVTEAFF.

This clonotype was seen a handful of times. The chain is built from TRBV6-1 and TRBJ2-1; possibly TRBD2 for D (6 bases). V lost 5 bases and J 4 bases, leaving 24 bases between the germline ends. The CDR3 consists of 18 residues. Germline CDR1 is MNHNS and CDR2 is SASEGT. The CDR3 is CASSPTGGLQIVYNEQFF. The CDR3 nucleotides read TGTGCCAGCAGTCCGACCGGTGGACTACAGATCGTTTACAATGAGCAGTTCTTC.

Here the CDR3 DNA reads TGCGCCAGCGGCGACGGGACAGGCTACGAGCAGTACTTC. Translating gives CASGDGTGYEQYF. V is TRBV5-1 and J is TRBJ2-7, with 8 nucleotides matching TRBD1. After removal of 7 bases from V and 3 bases from J, the junction contained 6 bases not matched to a gene. CDR1 is SGHRS, CDR2 YFSETQ, per germline. The CDR3 is made up of 13 amino acids.

This clonotype has at least ten counts. This rearrangement joins TRBV5-1 to TRBJ2-7; 9 nucleotides align to TRBD2. Per germline, CDR1 SGHRS and CDR2 YFSETQ. The J segment lost 5 bases and the V segment lost 0 bases, leaving 6 bases of the junction unmatched. This CDR3 spans 15 amino acids. CDR3 amino acids: CASSLVAGDIHEQYF. CDR3 in DNA: TGCGCCAGCAGCTTGGTAGCGGGAGATATCCACGAGCAGTACTTC.

This clonotype was seen a few times. The chain uses TRBV27 and TRBJ2-7; D not resolved. The CDR3 is 13 residues long. Germline CDR1 is MNHEY and CDR2 is SMNVEV (reference sequence). Trimming removed 6 bases at V and 0 bases at J, with 9 bases between. In DNA, the CDR3 is TGTGCCAGCAGAGCCTTGGGCTCCTACGAGCAGTACTTC. It is translated as CASRALGSYEQYF.

This clonotype was observed many times. The chain joins TRBV11-2 to TRBJ2-7; 10 nucleotides agree with TRBD1. The CDR3 is 15 amino acids. Germline V gene sequence: CDR1 SGHAT, CDR2 FQNNGV. J was trimmed by 1 base and V by 5 bases; bases with no gene match: 5. CDR3 DNA sequence: TGTGCCAGCAGCGGGGGACAGGGGCCTTCCTACGAGCAGTACTTC. It yields the protein CASSGGQGPSYEQYF.